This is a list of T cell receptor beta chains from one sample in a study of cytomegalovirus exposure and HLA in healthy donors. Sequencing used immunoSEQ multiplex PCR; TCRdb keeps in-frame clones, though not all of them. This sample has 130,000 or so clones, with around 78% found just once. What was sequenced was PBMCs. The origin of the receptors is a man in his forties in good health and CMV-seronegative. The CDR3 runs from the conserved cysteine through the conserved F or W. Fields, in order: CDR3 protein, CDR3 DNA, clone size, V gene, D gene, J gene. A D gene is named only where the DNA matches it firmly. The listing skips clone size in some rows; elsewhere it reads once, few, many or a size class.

CASSASDRGPHGYTF,TGTGCCAGCAGCGCGAGCGACAGGGGGCCACATGGCTACACCTTC,NA,TRBV7-9,TRBD1,TRBJ1-2
CASSSRQGAPDTQYF,TGTGCCAGCAGCTCCCGACAGGGGGCCCCAGATACGCAGTATTTT,NA,TRBV7-2,TRBD1,TRBJ2-3
CASLQGKLFF,TGTGCCTCGCTGCAGGGGAAGCTGTTTTTT,NA,TRBV19,NA,TRBJ2-2
CASSQVRQGVAYEQYF,TGTGCCAGCAGCCAAGTCCGACAGGGGGTCGCCTACGAGCAGTACTTC,NA,TRBV4-2,TRBD1,TRBJ2-7
CASPNRGQTGELFF,TGTGCCAGCCCGAACAGGGGGCAAACCGGGGAGCTGTTTTTT,few,TRBV7-9,TRBD1,TRBJ2-2
CSVVGRGSSNQPQHF,TGCAGCGTTGTTGGTCGAGGCAGCAGCAATCAGCCCCAGCATTTT,NA,TRBV29-1,NA,TRBJ1-5
CSSSFQSGRGLETQYF,TGTTCCAGCAGCTTCCAATCCGGCAGGGGCTTGGAGACCCAGTACTTC,NA,TRBV7-9,NA,TRBJ2-5
CASSLQRGGAHEQFF,TGTGCCAGCAGCTTACAGCGGGGGGGGGCCCATGAGCAGTTCTTC,NA,TRBV11-1,TRBD2,TRBJ2-1
CASSLARGAGNEQFF,TGTGCCAGCAGCTTAGCTCGAGGGGCGGGGAATGAGCAGTTCTTC,few,TRBV7-2,NA,TRBJ2-1
CAISESPGDYGYTF,TGTGCCATCAGTGAGTCGCCAGGGGACTATGGCTACACCTTC,NA,TRBV10-3,NA,TRBJ1-2
CASSQDKVLGDVWADTQYF,TGCGCCAGCAGCCAAGATAAGGTCCTAGGAGACGTTTGGGCAGATACGCAGTATTTT,NA,TRBV4-1,NA,TRBJ2-3
CASSSRTAGCNEKLFF,TGTGCCAGCAGCTCCCGGACTGCTGGGTGTAATGAAAAACTGTTTTTT,NA,TRBV21-1,NA,TRBJ1-4
CASSKDRGTDSGNTIYF,TGCGCCAGCAGTAAAGACAGGGGAACCGACTCTGGAAACACCATATATTTT,few,TRBV10-1,TRBD1,TRBJ1-3
CASSPNGLATDTQYF,TGTGCCAGTAGTCCCAACGGGCTAGCGACAGATACGCAGTATTTT,NA,TRBV19,NA,TRBJ2-3
CASSGSADYTF,TGTGCCAGCAGCGGTTCGGCGGACTACACCTTC,NA,TRBV5-6,NA,TRBJ1-2
CASSPGLAGVSQFF,TGTGCCAGCTCACCGGGACTAGCGGGGGTGTCGCAGTTCTTC,NA,TRBV18,TRBD2,TRBJ2-1
CASSYGRANTGELFF,TGTGCCAGCAGTTATGGGAGGGCGAACACCGGGGAGCTGTTTTTT,NA,TRBV6-5,TRBD2,TRBJ2-2
CASSYSNRGHSEAFF,TGTGCCAGCAGTTACTCGAACAGGGGGCACTCTGAAGCTTTCTTT,NA,TRBV6-5,TRBD1,TRBJ1-1
CASSSSPGGGAYEQYF,TGTGCCAGCAGTTCTTCCCCGGGCGGGGGGGCCTACGAGCAGTACTTC,few,TRBV28,TRBD2,TRBJ2-7
CASSLILAGGPHEQFF,TGCGCCAGCAGCCTGATACTAGCGGGAGGGCCTCATGAGCAGTTCTTC,NA,TRBV5-1,TRBD2,TRBJ2-1
CASSVLRTREDTQYF,TGTGCCAGCAGTGTTTTACGGACCCGGGAAGATACGCAGTATTTT,NA,TRBV2,NA,TRBJ2-3
CSVVQGANEQYF,TGCAGCGTTGTTCAGGGGGCCAACGAGCAGTACTTC,NA,TRBV29-1,TRBD1,TRBJ2-7
CASSLSVDTEAFF,TGTGCCAGCAGTTTAAGCGTTGACACTGAAGCTTTCTTT,NA,TRBV27,NA,TRBJ1-1
CASSKQENTEAFF,TGTGCCAGCAGCAAACAGGAGAACACTGAAGCTTTCTTT,NA,TRBV11-1,NA,TRBJ1-1
CASSYFRGRAEAFF,TGTGCCAGCAGTTACTTCCGGGGAAGGGCTGAAGCTTTCTTT,NA,TRBV6-5,NA,TRBJ1-1
CASSRLGHQVYGYTF,TGTGCCAGCAGCCGCCTTGGACACCAGGTCTATGGCTACACCTTC,NA,TRBV27,NA,TRBJ1-2
CATRDRGSNQPQHF,TGTGCCACCCGGGACAGGGGGAGCAATCAGCCCCAGCATTTT,NA,TRBV27,TRBD1,TRBJ1-5
CASSLEAARYEQYF,TGTGCCAGCAGCTTAGAAGCGGCCCGCTACGAGCAGTACTTC,NA,TRBV7-6,NA,TRBJ2-7
CSVEGGTGGLNYGYTF,TGCAGCGTTGAAGGAGGGACAGGGGGCCTTAACTATGGCTACACCTTC,NA,TRBV29-1,TRBD1,TRBJ1-2
CAWSVGRLADTYEQYF,TGTGCCTGGAGTGTCGGGCGACTAGCGGATACCTACGAGCAGTACTTC,NA,TRBV30,TRBD2,TRBJ2-7
CASASWTDSEQIGANVLTF,TGTGCCAGTGCGTCTTGGACAGATTCGGAACAAATTGGGGCCAACGTCCTGACTTTC,NA,TRBV19,NA,TRBJ2-6
CASSLAHEQYF,TGTGCCAGCAGCTTAGCGCATGAGCAGTACTTC,NA,TRBV7-2,NA,TRBJ2-5
CASSLDVAASSYEQYF,TGTGCCAGCAGCTTAGATGTAGCGGCAAGCTCCTACGAGCAGTACTTC,NA,TRBV7-2,NA,TRBJ2-7
CASSYTIRGDQPQHF,TGTGCCAGCAGTTATACGATCAGGGGGGATCAGCCCCAGCATTTT,NA,TRBV6-6,TRBD1,TRBJ1-5
CATSRNRGGYQETQYF,TGTGCCACCAGCAGAAATCGGGGGGGCTATCAAGAGACCCAGTACTTC,NA,TRBV15,TRBD2,TRBJ2-5
CASSELYSNQPQHF,TGTGCCAGCAGTGAGTTATATAGCAATCAGCCCCAGCATTTT,few,TRBV2,NA,TRBJ1-5
CASSQEMGAGTDTQYF,TGCGCCAGCAGCCAAGAGATGGGGGCAGGCACAGATACGCAGTATTTT,NA,TRBV4-1,NA,TRBJ2-3
CASSETTEGKNIQYF,TGTGCCAGCAGCGAGACGACAGAAGGCAAAAACATTCAGTACTTC,NA,TRBV7-8,NA,TRBJ2-4